Sequencing of this T cell receptor beta chain was carried out in a study of T cell repertoires in cytomegalovirus infection. About the research overall: Alongside well-studied HLA-B-restricted CMV epitopes, recently identified HLA-C-restricted CMV epitopes were also used. Both a matching HLA type and CMV infection were indicated by public TCR beta signatures.

This CDR3 has 15 residues. Trimming cost V 0 bases and J 6 bases, with 11 bases left between them. Germline V lookup: CDR1 SGHVS, CDR2 FNYEAQ. MiXCR was run by TCRdb on the reads, yielding one entry per CDR3 protein. Of more than 85,000 distinct CDR3 sequences in the sample, around 30% were seen once. Regarding this clonotype: What it binds is unknown.

This sequence originates from a human donor in good health (CMV status not recorded). Some clones in this sample may be carry-over from other donors' samples. The sample consisted of CD8+ T cells from cultured PBMCs, taken from culture after CMV antigen stimulation. V gene TRBV7-6 combines with J gene TRBJ2-2, with D uncertain. The CDR3 bases are TGTGCCAGCAGCTTAGCTCGGCCTTCGGCCGGGGAGCTGTTTTTT. Translation: CASSLARPSAGELFF.